This T cell receptor beta chain was sequenced in a study of T-cell memory formation after mild COVID-19. Findings and limits, study-wide: Pre-infection memory carried some responding clones, suggesting that cross-reactive memory joined. Later expanders leaned CD4+, whereas day 15 to 85 contracting clones were balanced CD4/CD8. SARS-CoV-2 specificity was not confirmed for second-wave clones peaking on day 37.

CDR3 length: 15 residues. J lost 5 bases, V lost 3 bases, and 5 bases had no gene match. The V gene's germline CDR1 is KGHSH and CDR2 LQKENI. Points on this clonotype: Its antigen is undetermined.

A 5'RACE reaction primed in the constant segment made cDNA libraries of TCR alpha and TCR beta, and these carried sample barcodes and UMIs. MiXCR, applied by TCRdb to the 5' RACE reads, yields one record per CDR3 protein. The data show just under 150,000 distinct CDR3 sequences, roughly a fifth seen once. The source material was PBMCs or a T cell subset sorted from them (not recorded which). The chain recombines TRBV18 with TRBJ2-3, with TRBD2 identical over 10 bases. This receptor was obtained from an adult woman who had mild COVID-19 (a few samples of this study predate the infection). Cell type and time point are not known. CDR3 nucleotides: TGTGCCAGCTCACCGAGGGCTAGCGGGGGAGATACGCAGTATTTT. Translated, it gives CASSPRASGGDTQYF.